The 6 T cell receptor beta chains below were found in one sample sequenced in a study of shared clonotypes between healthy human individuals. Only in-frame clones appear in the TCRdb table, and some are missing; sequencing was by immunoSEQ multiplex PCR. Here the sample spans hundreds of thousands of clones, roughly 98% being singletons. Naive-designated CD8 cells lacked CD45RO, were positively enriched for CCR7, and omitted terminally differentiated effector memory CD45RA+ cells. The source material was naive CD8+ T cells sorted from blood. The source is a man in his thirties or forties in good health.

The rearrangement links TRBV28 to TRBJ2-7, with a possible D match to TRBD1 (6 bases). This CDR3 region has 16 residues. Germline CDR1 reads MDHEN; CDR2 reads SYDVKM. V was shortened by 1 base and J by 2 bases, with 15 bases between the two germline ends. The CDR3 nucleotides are TGTGCCAGCAGTTTATTGCGCAGGGGAATCCCCTACGAGCAGTACTTC. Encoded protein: CASSLLRRGIPYEQYF.

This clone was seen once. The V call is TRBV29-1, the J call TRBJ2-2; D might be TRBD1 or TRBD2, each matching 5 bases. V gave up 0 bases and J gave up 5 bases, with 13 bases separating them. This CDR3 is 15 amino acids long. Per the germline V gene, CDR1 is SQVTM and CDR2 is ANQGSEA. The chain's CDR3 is CSVEDRDVGTGELFF. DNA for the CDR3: TGCAGCGTTGAAGATCGGGACGTGGGAACCGGGGAGCTGTTTTTT.

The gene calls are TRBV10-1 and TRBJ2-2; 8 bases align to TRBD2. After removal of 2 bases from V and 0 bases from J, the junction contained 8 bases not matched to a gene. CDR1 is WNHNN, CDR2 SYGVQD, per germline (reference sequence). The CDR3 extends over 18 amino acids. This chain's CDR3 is CASSETELAETNTGELFF. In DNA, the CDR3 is TGCGCCAGCAGTGAGACGGAACTAGCGGAGACGAACACCGGGGAGCTGTTTTTT.

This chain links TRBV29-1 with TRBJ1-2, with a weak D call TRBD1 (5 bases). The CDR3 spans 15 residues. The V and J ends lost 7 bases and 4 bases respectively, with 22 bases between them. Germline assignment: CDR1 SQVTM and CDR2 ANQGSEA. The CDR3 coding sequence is TGCAGCGCCTACCCCACAGGCGGGGTGCGCTATGGCTACACCTTC. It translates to CSAYPTGGVRYGYTF.

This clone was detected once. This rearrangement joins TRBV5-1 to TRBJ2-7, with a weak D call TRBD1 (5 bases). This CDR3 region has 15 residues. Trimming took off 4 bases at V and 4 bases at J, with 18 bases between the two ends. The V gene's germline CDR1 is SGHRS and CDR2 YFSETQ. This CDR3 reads CASSPRQGFPYEQYF. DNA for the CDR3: TGCGCCAGCAGCCCCCGGCAGGGCTTTCCTTACGAGCAGTACTTC.

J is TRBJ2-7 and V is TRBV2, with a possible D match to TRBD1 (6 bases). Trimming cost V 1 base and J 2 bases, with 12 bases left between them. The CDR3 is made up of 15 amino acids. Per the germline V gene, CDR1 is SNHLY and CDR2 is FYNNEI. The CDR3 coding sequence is TGTGCCAGCAGTGAAGGACTGGGACACCCCTACGAGCAGTACTTC. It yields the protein CASSEGLGHPYEQYF.